The present TCR beta chain was sequenced within a study of T cells in Graves' hyperthyroidism and ophthalmopathy. Whole-study context: At the time of initial diagnosis and before any treatment, peripheral blood was collected. Study observations and caveats: A model of 13 V-J features distinguished ophthalmopathy from stable hyperthyroidism.

Notes on this clonotype: Its antigen is unknown.

Researchers amplified the TCR beta CDR3 regions from RNA transcripts. HTBI primers drove first-round RT-PCR of the TCR CDR3. TCRdb re-derived calls from the multiplex PCR reads in MiXCR, one entry per CDR3 protein. The data hold roughly 330,000 distinct CDR3 sequences, with roughly 15% observed a single time. On the basis of clinical symptoms, serum thyroxine and TRAb, thyroid ultrasound and orbital computed tomography, diagnoses were made. In germline, CDR1 is GTSNPN, CDR2 SVGIG (reference sequence). This CDR3 is 15 amino acids long. V was pared by 0 bases and J by 6 bases, with 6 bases of the junction left unmatched.

The V and J genes are TRBV30 and TRBJ2-1; TRBD2 matches 9 bases. Sequenced: blood. The receptor was derived from a man aged 30-40 years with Graves' hyperthyroidism. CDR3 protein: CAWSVGTSRFNEQFF. The CDR3 region has the DNA TGTGCCTGGAGTGTAGGGACTAGCCGGTTCAATGAGCAGTTCTTC. Variable domain in full (rest from reference TRBV30 and TRBJ2-1): SQTIHQWPATLVQPVGSPLSLECTVEGTSNPNLYWYRQAAGRGLQLLFYSVGIGQISSEVPQNLSASRPQDRQFILSSKKLLLSDSGFYLCAWSVGTSRFNEQFFGPGTRLTVL.